These 25 T cell receptor beta chains originate from one sample sequenced in a study of blood T cell repertoires in COVID-19. Data came from immunoSEQ multiplex PCR; TCRdb stores just in-frame clones and leaves some out. The sample has 150,000 to 200,000 clones, approximately 85% seen once. Sequencing was done on a sample of peripheral blood. Every receptor here comes from a woman older than 75 with COVID-19, enrolled during active disease.

This clone has only one observation. The chain has TRBV7-2 and TRBJ2-7; 8 nucleotides match TRBD1. Germline assignment: CDR1 SGHTA and CDR2 FQGNSA. The ends lost 4 bases at V and 4 bases at J; junction bases unmatched: 9. The CDR3 loop spans 15 amino acids. The CDR3 reads CASSSWDRSSYEQYF. The CDR3 coding sequence is TGTGCCAGCAGCTCGTGGGACAGGTCCTCATACGAGCAGTACTTC.

The V and J genes are TRBV5-1 and TRBJ2-3; 10 nucleotides align to TRBD2. Germline CDR1 is SGHRS and CDR2 is YFSETQ. The CDR3 sequence is 15 residues long. The V gene end was trimmed by 5 bases and the J gene end by 1 base; junction bases not matched to a gene: 4. The CDR3 spells CASSLGTSGTDTQYF. CDR3 in DNA: TGCGCCAGCAGTCTAGGGACTAGCGGCACAGATACGCAGTATTTT.

This clone came up once. The V and J genes are TRBV5-6 and TRBJ1-1; maybe TRBD1 (5 bases). V lost 0 bases and J 8 bases, leaving 11 bases between the germline ends. This CDR3 contains 13 residues. Germline V gives CDR1 SGHDT, CDR2 YYEEEE. In DNA form, the CDR3 reads TGTGCCAGCAGCTTGGCCAACAGGTGGGAAGCTTTCTTT. Amino acids: CASSLANRWEAFF.

The genes are TRBV28 and TRBJ2-2; a possible D gene is TRBD2 (5 bases). CDR1 MDHEN and CDR2 SYDVKM come from the germline V gene. The V and J ends lost 8 bases and 5 bases respectively, with 12 bases between them. The CDR3 covers 13 residues. CDR3 nucleotides: TGTGCCAGCCGCTGGAGCGGTACCGGGGAGCTGTTTTTT. This gives the protein CASRWSGTGELFF.

The chain is built from TRBV28 and TRBJ2-5, with D hard to call. The V end was cut by 3 bases, the J end by 7 bases, with 18 bases between. Per the germline V gene, CDR1 is MDHEN and CDR2 is SYDVKM. CDR3 length equals 15 residues. Here the CDR3 DNA reads TGTGCCAGCAGTTTTTTTAGTCAAGCGCACCGGACCCAGTACTTC. This sequence encodes CASSFFSQAHRTQYF. The full variable domain, rest sourced from reference TRBV28 and TRBJ2-5, is DVKVTQSSRYLVKRTGEKVFLECVQDMDHENMFWYRQDPGLGLRLIYFSYDVKMKEKGDIPEGYSVSREKKERFSLILESASTNQTSMYLCASSFFSQAHRTQYFGPGTRLLVL.

The J gene is TRBJ2-2, the V gene TRBV6-4; D is undetermined. The V gene's germline CDR1 is MRHNA and CDR2 SNTAGT. This CDR3 spans 14 amino acids. V lost 4 bases and J 8 bases, leaving 14 bases between the germline ends. The CDR3 DNA reads as TGTGCCAGCAGTGTAGCCCGCGAATATGGGGAGCTGTTTTTT. Its translation: CASSVAREYGELFF.

This sequence joins TRBV12-3 or TRBV12-4 and TRBJ1-4; TRBD1 agrees at 8 bases. J was trimmed by 8 bases and V by 6 bases; bases with no gene match: 2. CDR3 length: 12 amino acids. The DNA of the CDR3 is TGTGCCAGCAGCGACAGGGGAGAAAAACTGTTTTTT. This codes for CASSDRGEKLFF.

The gene calls are TRBV5-6 and TRBJ2-7; 8 nucleotides agree with TRBD1. The length of the CDR3 is 16 residues. With 3 bases clipped from V and 2 bases from J, the junction kept 10 bases outside the gene matches. Germline CDR1 reads SGHDT; CDR2 reads YYEEEE. The DNA for the CDR3 is TGTGCCAGCAGCTGGCTCCCGGGACAGGCCCCCTACGAGCAGTACTTC. It is translated as CASSWLPGQAPYEQYF.

The chain joins TRBV21-1 to TRBJ1-6; the D call TRBD1 from the table was never checked on the DNA. TRBV21-1 is designated a pseudogene. CDR3 length equals 18 residues. The CDR3: CASSKWGQGESYNSPLHF. CDR3 sequence (DNA): TGTGCCAGCAGCAAGTGGGGGCAGGGGGAATCCTATAATTCACCCCTCCACTTT.

The table lists this clone with a count of one. J is TRBJ2-2 and V is TRBV4-1; TRBD2 aligns across 7 bases. The germline CDR1 and CDR2 sequences are MGHRA and YSYEKL. The CDR3 runs 15 residues. V gave up 7 bases and J gave up 1 base; unmatched junction bases: 6. The CDR3 nucleotides read TGCGCCAGCAAGTCTAGCGGACGGAACACCGGGGAGCTGTTTTTT. Translated, it gives CASKSSGRNTGELFF.

The CDR3 DNA is TGTGCCAGCGTATACTCTGGGGCCAACGTCCTGACTTTC. It codes for CASVYSGANVLTF. The V and J genes are TRBV28 and TRBJ2-6; D gene ambiguous. V lost 8 bases to trimming and J lost 0 bases, with 5 bases between them. CDR3 length: 13 residues. CDR1 is MDHEN, CDR2 SYDVKM, per germline. The complete variable domain, with remaining parts taken from reference TRBV28 and TRBJ2-6, reads DVKVTQSSRYLVKRTGEKVFLECVQDMDHENMFWYRQDPGLGLRLIYFSYDVKMKEKGDIPEGYSVSREKKERFSLILESASTNQTSMYLCASVYSGANVLTFGAGSRLTVL.

The genes are TRBV7-3 and TRBJ2-2; D might be TRBD2 (6 bases). The V end lost 5 bases, the J end lost 2 bases, and 15 bases lay between the germline ends. Germline assignment: CDR1 SGHTA and CDR2 FQGTGA. This CDR3 has 16 amino acids. As DNA, the CDR3 is TGTGCCAGCAGCACGGCTAGCGCCTCTAACACCGGGGAGCTGTTTTTT. It yields the protein CASSTASASNTGELFF.

J is TRBJ2-1 and V is TRBV7-3; TRBD2 matches at 13 bases. The germline V gene encodes CDR1 SGHTA and CDR2 FQGTGA. V was pared by 4 bases and J by 3 bases, with 6 bases of the junction left unmatched. The CDR3 is 17 amino acids. The CDR3: CASSSGTSGTIYNEQFF. In DNA, the CDR3 is TGTGCCAGCAGCTCCGGGACTAGCGGGACGATCTACAATGAGCAGTTCTTC.

The chain links TRBV27 to TRBJ1-1; D may be TRBD1 (6 bases). The CDR3 is 14 amino acids. V was pared by 6 bases and J by 1 base, with 12 bases between. Per germline, CDR1 MNHEY and CDR2 SMNVEV (reference sequence). Here the CDR3 reads CASRKTDRNTEAFF. The CDR3 nucleotides are TGTGCCAGCAGAAAAACGGACAGGAACACTGAAGCTTTCTTT.

The V call is TRBV9, the J call TRBJ2-7, with 12 positions matching TRBD1. The CDR3 extends over 15 amino acids. Germline assignment: CDR1 SGDLS and CDR2 YYNGEE. V gave up 4 bases and J gave up 2 bases; unmatched junction bases: 4. The CDR3 DNA sequence: TGTGCCAGCAGCTTCCGGGACAGGGGGCCCTACGAGCAGTACTTC. Amino acid sequence: CASSFRDRGPYEQYF.

The chain joins TRBV2 to TRBJ1-1, with TRBD1 identical over 7 bases. The CDR3 is 12 amino acids. The germline V gene has CDR1 SNHLY and CDR2 FYNNEI. V shed 3 bases and J 11 bases; nucleotides not matched to a gene: 6. The CDR3 nucleotides read TGTGCCAGCAGTGACGACAGGGTTGGTGCTTTCTTT. It codes for CASSDDRVGAFF. Based on the CDR3 plus reference TRBV2 and TRBJ1-1, the full variable domain is EPEVTQTPSHQVTQMGQEVILRCVPISNHLYFYWYRQILGQKVEFLVSFYNNEISEKSEIFDDQFSVERPDGSNFTLKIRSTKLEDSAMYFCASSDDRVGAFFGQGTRLTVV.

The chain employs TRBV28 and TRBJ2-2; D is unresolved. The V and J ends lost 2 bases and 13 bases respectively, with 17 bases between them. The CDR3 extends over 14 amino acids. The germline CDR1 and CDR2 sequences are MDHEN and SYDVKM. The CDR3 region is CASSLGGTPGLLFF. CDR3 bases: TGTGCCAGCAGTTTAGGCGGAACACCGGGTTTGCTGTTTTTT.

This chain connects TRBV9 to TRBJ2-1; tentative D call: TRBD1 (5 bases). Germline CDR1 and CDR2: SGDLS and YYNGEE. The CDR3 runs to 13 residues. V was shortened by 4 bases and J by 3 bases, with 8 bases between the two germline ends. This CDR3 reads CASSPDSYNEQFF. The CDR3 DNA reads TGTGCCAGCAGCCCTGACAGCTACAATGAGCAGTTCTTC.

V usage is TRBV7-9 and J usage is TRBJ1-1; 9 bases map to TRBD1. The CDR3 has 15 amino acids. Germline-derived CDR1 and CDR2 are SEHNR and FQNEAQ (reference sequence). Trimming took 2 bases from V and 10 from J; bases not matched to a gene: 11. The DNA for the CDR3 is TGTGCCAGCAGCTTACACCTGGGACAGGGAGGTGGAGCTTTCTTT. Its translation is CASSLHLGQGGGAFF.

This rearrangement joins TRBV9 to TRBJ2-3, with a possible D match to TRBD1 (5 bases). The V end lost 0 bases, the J end lost 9 bases, and 14 bases lay between the germline ends. The CDR3 is 14 residues long. Germline loops: CDR1 SGDLS, CDR2 YYNGEE. The CDR3 nucleotides are TGTGCCAGCAGCGTAGGGACACCGCGAAGCACGCAGTATTTT. Its protein product is CASSVGTPRSTQYF.

The chain couples TRBV11-2 to TRBJ2-5; 7 bases map to TRBD1. The CDR3 is made up of 13 amino acids. The V gene end was trimmed by 3 bases and the J gene end by 4 bases; junction bases not matched to a gene: 2. CDR1 SGHAT and CDR2 FQNNGV come from the germline V gene. This CDR3 is CASSLDRPETQYF. The CDR3 DNA sequence: TGTGCCAGCAGCTTGGACAGGCCAGAGACCCAGTACTTC.

The rearrangement joins TRBV19 to TRBJ1-6, with a possible D match to TRBD1 (6 bases). This CDR3 contains 16 residues. The germline V and J ends were trimmed by 3 bases and 10 bases, with 19 bases remaining between them. Germline values: CDR1 LNHDA, CDR2 SQIVND (reference sequence). The CDR3 loop is CASSMGSGTLGSPLHF. CDR3 in DNA: TGTGCCAGTAGTATGGGATCTGGGACACTCGGATCACCCCTCCACTTT.

The chain is built from TRBV7-2 and TRBJ2-1; D ambiguous. Per germline, CDR1 SGHTA and CDR2 FQGNSA. Trimming removed 1 base at V and 3 bases at J, with 16 bases between. The CDR3 length is 17 residues. The CDR3 DNA is TGTGCCAGCAGCTTAGACCCGACTCCCCTCCTCTACAATGAGCAGTTCTTC. This translates into CASSLDPTPLLYNEQFF.

The chain joins TRBV7-3 to TRBJ2-3; 10 bases fit TRBD2. CDR1 and CDR2 (germline): SGHTA, FQGTGA. Trimming at V came to 7 bases and at J to 5 bases, leaving 15 bases not matched to a gene. The CDR3 covers 17 residues. As DNA, the CDR3 is TGTGCCAGCATTTTATTTCGGGGAGTAGCGGGAGGAGATACGCAGTATTTT. Its protein is CASILFRGVAGGDTQYF.

The V gene is TRBV9, the J gene TRBJ2-6, with TRBD2 matching over 7 bases. Trimming took 0 bases from V and 3 from J; bases not matched to a gene: 6. This CDR3 region has 17 residues. Per the germline V gene, CDR1 is SGDLS and CDR2 is YYNGEE. DNA of the CDR3: TGTGCCAGCAGCGTAGGGGGAGGGAGGCGTGGGGCCAACGTCCTGACTTTC. As protein: CASSVGGGRRGANVLTF.